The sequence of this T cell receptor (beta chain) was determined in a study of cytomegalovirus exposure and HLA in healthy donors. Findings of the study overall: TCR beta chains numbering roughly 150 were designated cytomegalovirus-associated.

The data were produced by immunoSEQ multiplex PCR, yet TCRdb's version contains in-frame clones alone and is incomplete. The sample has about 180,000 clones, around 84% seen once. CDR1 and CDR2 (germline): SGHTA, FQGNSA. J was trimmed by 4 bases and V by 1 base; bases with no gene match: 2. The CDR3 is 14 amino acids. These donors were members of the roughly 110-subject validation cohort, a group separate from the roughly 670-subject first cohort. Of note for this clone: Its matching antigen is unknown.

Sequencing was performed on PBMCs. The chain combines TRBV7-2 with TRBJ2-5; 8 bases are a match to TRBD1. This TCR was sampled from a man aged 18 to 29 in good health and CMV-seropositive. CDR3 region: CASSLGQGLETQYF. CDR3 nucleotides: TGTGCCAGCAGCTTAGGACAGGGGTTAGAGACCCAGTACTTC.